This TCR beta chain was observed in a study of blood T cell repertoires in COVID-19. The wider study: The United States, Italy and Spain provided the acute and convalescent COVID-19 samples. PBMCs, B-cell-depleted T cells, or T cells provided the cDNA or gDNA that made up the material.

This clone was recorded at least ten times. V was pared by 3 bases and J by 5 bases, with 13 bases between. CDR1 and CDR2 (germline): SEHNR, FQNEAQ (reference sequence). The CDR3 is 14 residues long. Original methodology: Estimation of nucleated cell counts was performed using reference gene primer amplification. Libraries were prepared by immunoSEQ multiplex PCR; TCRdb keeps only in-frame clonotypes and omits some of them. That table gives V, J and clone size, and the DNA gave D and trimming. The sample lists about 200,000 clones; more than 75% were seen once. This receptor was taken from a woman of 80 years or more with acute or convalescent COVID-19. Sequenced sample: peripheral blood. The chain links TRBV7-9 to TRBJ1-2, with no clear D. The CDR3 sequence is CASSFGPAGYGYTF. In nucleotides, the CDR3 is TGTGCCAGCAGCTTCGGCCCCGCCGGGTATGGCTACACCTTC.